This T cell receptor beta chain emerged from a study of blood T cell repertoires in COVID-19. As handled by the study authors: Estimation of nucleated cell counts relied on the amplification of reference gene primers. Profiled with immunoSEQ multiplex PCR; TCRdb holds only in-frame clones, not every one. The DNA was the basis for D and trimming; V, J and clone size are from that table. The sample has fewer than 350,000 clones, about nine tenths seen once. V was cut by 4 bases and J by 8 bases, with 18 bases left in between. Germline CDR1 SGHTA, CDR2 FQGNSA. The CDR3 runs to 14 residues. The chain is built from TRBV7-2 and TRBJ2-7, with a possible D match to TRBD2 (5 bases). This clonotype was sampled from a man aged 55 to 70 who had recovered from COVID-19. The sample comprised PBMCs or T cells enriched from blood (not recorded which). CDR3 nucleotides: TGTGCCAGCAGCTCCCAGCCTAGAGGGAACCAGCAGTACTTC. Its translation: CASSSQPRGNQQYF.